Below, 27 T cell receptor beta chains from the same sample are listed, as sequenced in a study of cytomegalovirus exposure and HLA in healthy donors. The PCR employed 60 Vbeta primers together with 13 Jbeta primers. Profiling relied on immunoSEQ multiplex PCR, and the TCRdb table lists in-frame clones only, not all of them. The sample comprises approximately 200,000 clones, around four fifths of which are singletons, and approximately 6.5% rests with the top ten. The sequenced sample was PBMCs. These receptors were collected from a woman in her forties or fifties in good health and CMV-seropositive.

This sequence joins TRBV2 and TRBJ1-5; weak D call: TRBD1 (5 bases). Per the germline V gene, CDR1 is SNHLY and CDR2 is FYNNEI. The CDR3 is made up of 13 amino acids. Trimming stripped 7 bases from V and 6 bases from J, with 13 bases between. Written as DNA, the CDR3 is TGTGCCAGCAAAGGGGTTACGGCTCAGCCCCAGCATTTT. Translation gives CASKGVTAQPQHF. Based on the CDR3 plus reference TRBV2 and TRBJ1-5, the full variable domain is EPEVTQTPSHQVTQMGQEVILRCVPISNHLYFYWYRQILGQKVEFLVSFYNNEISEKSEIFDDQFSVERPDGSNFTLKIRSTKLEDSAMYFCASKGVTAQPQHFGDGTRLSIL.

The chain carries TRBV28 and TRBJ2-7; 8 nucleotides line up with TRBD1. With V trimmed by 2 bases and J by 5 bases, 11 bases remained unmatched. CDR1 and CDR2 from the germline V gene are MDHEN and SYDVKM. The CDR3 is made up of 16 amino acids. The CDR3 DNA is TGTGCCAGCAGTTTAGGTACGGGACAGGCTGGAGACGAGCAGTACTTC. Translating gives CASSLGTGQAGDEQYF.

J is TRBJ2-5 and V is TRBV7-2, with a possible D match to TRBD2 (6 bases). The CDR3 extends over 15 amino acids. V was clipped by 0 bases and J by 0 bases, with 8 bases between them. Per germline, CDR1 SGHTA and CDR2 FQGNSA. The CDR3 loop is CASSLAGGYQETQYF. CDR3 nucleotide sequence: TGTGCCAGCAGCTTAGCGGGGGGATACCAAGAGACCCAGTACTTC. Drawing the rest from reference TRBV7-2 and TRBJ2-5, the complete variable domain is GAGVSQSPSNKVTEKGKDVELRCDPISGHTALYWYRQSLGQGLEFLIYFQGNSAPDKSGLPSDRFSAERTGGSVSTLTIQRTQQEDSAVYLCASSLAGGYQETQYFGPGTRLLVL.

The J gene is TRBJ2-3, the V gene TRBV11-2, with 7 bases fitting TRBD1. CDR1 is SGHAT and CDR2 is FQNNGV in the germline V gene. V lost 3 bases to trimming and J lost 5 bases; unmatched junction nucleotides: 5. The CDR3 contains 14 residues. CDR3: CASSFDRVGDTQYF. In nucleotides, the CDR3 is TGTGCCAGCAGCTTCGACAGGGTAGGAGATACGCAGTATTTT.

The genes are TRBV7-3 and TRBJ2-2; no clear D. With 4 bases removed from V and 4 bases from J, the gap between germline ends came to 4 bases. The V gene's germline CDR1 is SGHTA and CDR2 FQGTGA. This CDR3 comprises 12 residues. The CDR3 protein is CASSSGTGELFF. CDR3 sequence (DNA): TGTGCCAGCAGCTCAGGCACCGGGGAGCTGTTTTTT.

J is TRBJ2-7 and V is TRBV23-1; TRBD2 matches at 8 bases. TRBV23-1 is identified as an open reading frame with a role that is uncertain. The CDR3 consists of 15 residues. V lost 1 base to trimming and J lost 5 bases; unmatched junction nucleotides: 7. CDR3 region: CASSQLQREWDEQYF. The DNA for the CDR3 is TGCGCCAGCAGTCAATTACAGCGGGAGTGGGACGAGCAGTACTTC.

The chain uses TRBV19 and TRBJ1-4; possibly TRBD1 for D (6 bases). The V end was cut by 7 bases, the J end by 4 bases, with 7 bases between. The germline gives CDR1 LNHDA, CDR2 SQIVND (reference sequence). This CDR3 has 12 residues. The DNA for the CDR3 is TGTGCCAGTAAGGACAGTAATGAAAAACTGTTTTTT. Its translation: CASKDSNEKLFF.

This chain connects TRBV27 to TRBJ2-3; TRBD1 agrees at 8 bases. This CDR3 has 15 amino acids. The V gene end was trimmed by 1 base and the J gene end by 3 bases; junction bases not matched to a gene: 3. Per the germline V gene, CDR1 is MNHEY and CDR2 is SMNVEV (reference sequence). DNA of the CDR3: TGTGCCAGCAGTTTATTTCACAGGGGGACAGATACGCAGTATTTT. Encoded protein: CASSLFHRGTDTQYF.

CDR3 in amino acids: CASSQEVQREGLDTQYF. CDR3 nucleotides: TGTGCCAGCAGCCAAGAAGTCCAGCGGGAGGGCCTGGATACGCAGTATTTT. The V and J genes are TRBV14 and TRBJ2-3; 10 nucleotides align to TRBD2. The CDR3 consists of 17 residues. The J segment lost 6 bases and the V segment lost 0 bases, leaving 9 bases of the junction unmatched. Germline values: CDR1 SGHDN, CDR2 FVKESK.

The gene calls are TRBV18 and TRBJ1-5; tentatively, D is TRBD1 (5 bases). CDR1 KGHSH and CDR2 LQKENI come from the germline V gene. V was clipped by 0 bases and J by 5 bases, with 8 bases between them. The CDR3 has 14 residues. The CDR3, as DNA: TGTGCCAGCTCACCACCAGGAGGGGATCAGCCCCAGCATTTT. As protein: CASSPPGGDQPQHF.

This rearrangement joins TRBV5-1 to TRBJ1-5, with D perhaps matching TRBD1 (6 bases). This CDR3 has 15 residues. Trimming cost V 0 bases and J 4 bases, with 11 bases left between them. CDR1 is SGHRS and CDR2 is YFSETQ in the germline V gene. CDR3 region: CASSLDGQRNQPQHF. DNA for the CDR3: TGCGCCAGCAGCTTGGATGGACAGAGAAATCAGCCCCAGCATTTT.

This CDR3 reads CARTPSTEPFYEQYF. CDR3 nucleotide sequence: TGCGCCAGGACCCCGTCGACAGAACCCTTCTACGAGCAGTACTTC. The V gene is TRBV4-3, the J gene TRBJ2-7, with a tentative D call TRBD1 (5 bases). The CDR3 totals 15 residues. The ends were cut back, 9 bases at V and 3 bases at J, with 21 bases in the middle. The germline gives CDR1 LGHNA, CDR2 YSLEER.

The V call is TRBV11-3, the J call TRBJ2-1, with D perhaps TRBD2 (6 bases). V dropped 0 bases and J dropped 2 bases, with 8 bases sitting between them. There are 15 residues in the CDR3. Germline loops: CDR1 SGHNT, CDR2 YENEEA. DNA of the CDR3: TGTGCCAGCAGCTTAGAGAGCGGGCCCTACAATGAGCAGTTCTTC. Its protein is CASSLESGPYNEQFF.

The gene calls are TRBV19 and TRBJ1-2, with 10 bases that match TRBD1. The CDR3 sequence is 16 residues long. V gave up 5 bases and J gave up 7 bases; unmatched junction bases: 13. The germline V gene has CDR1 LNHDA and CDR2 SQIVND (reference sequence). The CDR3 bases are TGTGCCAGTAGTCCAATCGACCGGGACAGGGGAGGTGGCTACACCTTC. Protein sequence: CASSPIDRDRGGGYTF. Looking up the rest from reference TRBV19 and TRBJ1-2 gives the full variable domain: DGGITQSPKYLFRKEGQNVTLSCEQNLNHDAMYWYRQDPGQGLRLIYYSQIVNDFQKGDIAEGYSVSREKKESFPLTVTSAQKNPTAFYLCASSPIDRDRGGGYTFGSGTRLTVV.

Regarding this clone: Other nucleotide sequences in the sample specify the same CDR3. CDR3 in amino acids: CASSSSTDTQYF. DNA of the CDR3: TGTGCCAGCAGCTCTAGTACAGATACGCAGTATTTT. The V and J genes are TRBV11-3 and TRBJ2-3; D call uncertain. Germline V gene sequence: CDR1 SGHNT, CDR2 YENEEA. The V and J ends lost 4 bases and 3 bases respectively, with 5 bases between them. This CDR3 region has 12 residues.

The table lists this clone with a count of one. The chain carries TRBV5-4 and TRBJ2-5; TRBD2 matches 8 bases. After removal of 0 bases from V and 5 bases from J, the junction contained 6 bases not matched to a gene. This CDR3 spans 15 amino acids. Germline V gives CDR1 SGHNT, CDR2 YYREEE (reference sequence). The chain's CDR3 is CASSLDGGAWETQYF. The DNA for the CDR3 is TGTGCCAGCAGCTTGGACGGGGGGGCCTGGGAGACCCAGTACTTC.

The chain recombines TRBV4-3 with TRBJ1-2; D ambiguous. The V and J ends lost 0 bases and 5 bases respectively, with 16 bases between them. Germline V gene data show CDR1 as LGHNA and CDR2 as YSLEER. The length of the CDR3 is 16 residues. The DNA of the CDR3 is TGCGCCAGCAGCCAAGATTTATCGGGGATAGTTTATGGCTACACCTTC. The encoded protein is CASSQDLSGIVYGYTF.

The chain links TRBV14 to TRBJ2-1; 8 nucleotides align to TRBD2. Unmatched junction bases numbered 5, after V lost 4 bases and J lost 0 bases. The CDR3 has 16 amino acids. Germline V CDR1 and CDR2: SGHDN, FVKESK. The CDR3 loop is CASSLPGGSSYNEQFF. The CDR3 bases are TGTGCCAGCAGCCTTCCGGGGGGGAGCTCCTACAATGAGCAGTTCTTC.

The chain has TRBV6-5 and TRBJ1-5; D is possibly TRBD1 (5 bases). V was cut by 6 bases and J by 3 bases, with 15 bases left in between. CDR1 MNHEY and CDR2 SVGAGI come from the germline V gene. The CDR3 extends over 15 amino acids. The CDR3 protein is CASSKSGISNQPQHF. CDR3 sequence (DNA): TGTGCCAGCAGCAAATCAGGGATCTCCAATCAGCCCCAGCATTTT.

The rearrangement links TRBV19 to TRBJ2-2, with 7 positions matching TRBD2. There are 17 residues in the CDR3. The V and J ends lost 2 bases and 3 bases, in that order; junction bases with no gene match: 9. The V gene's germline CDR1 is LNHDA and CDR2 SQIVND (reference sequence). This CDR3 is CASSILTGTTYTGELFF. CDR3 in DNA: TGTGCCAGTAGTATACTCACCGGGACTACCTACACCGGGGAGCTGTTTTTT.

This clone was observed a single time. This chain links TRBV5-1 with TRBJ2-7; 8 bases fit TRBD1. Germline V gene sequence: CDR1 SGHRS, CDR2 YFSETQ. The length of the CDR3 is 13 residues. V lost 5 bases and J lost 6; bases outside the gene matches: 7. CDR3 loop: CASSPTGAAEQYF. The CDR3 nucleotides are TGCGCCAGCAGTCCGACAGGGGCGGCCGAGCAGTACTTC.

The chain combines TRBV5-1 with TRBJ2-3; 7 positions agree with TRBD2. The CDR3 spans 17 residues. Germline CDR1 and CDR2: SGHRS and YFSETQ. V was pared by 4 bases and J by 0 bases, with 11 bases of the junction left unmatched. CDR3 loop: CASSERGGGPSTDTQYF. As DNA, the CDR3 is TGCGCCAGCAGCGAGCGGGGTGGAGGTCCTAGCACAGATACGCAGTATTTT.

The chain employs TRBV10-3 and TRBJ2-7; 7 bases are shared with TRBD1. CDR1 and CDR2 from the germline V gene are ENHRY and SYGVKD. The J segment lost 0 bases and the V segment lost 4 bases, leaving 3 bases of the junction unmatched. The CDR3 runs 14 residues. The CDR3 region is CAISAWDSSYEQYF. In DNA form, the CDR3 reads TGTGCCATCAGTGCCTGGGACAGCTCCTACGAGCAGTACTTC.

This chain joins TRBV2 and TRBJ2-7; D uncertain. CDR3 length: 13 residues. V was shortened by 0 bases and J by 3 bases, with 6 bases between the two germline ends. Looked up from germline, CDR1 is SNHLY and CDR2 is FYNNEI. DNA for the CDR3: TGTGCCAGCAGTGAAGCGGCAATCTACGAGCAGTACTTC. Its protein is CASSEAAIYEQYF.

The CDR3 here is CASSVHRATPGPQYF. CDR3 DNA: TGTGCCAGCAGTGTCCACAGGGCTACCCCGGGTCCCCAGTACTTC. This sequence joins TRBV27 and TRBJ2-5, with TRBD1 as a possible D gene (6 bases). The length of the CDR3 is 15 residues. The V end was cut by 5 bases, the J end by 9 bases, with 22 bases between. Looked up from germline, CDR1 is MNHEY and CDR2 is SMNVEV (reference sequence).

This chain links TRBV27 with TRBJ2-7; 8 nucleotides agree with TRBD1. Germline CDR1 MNHEY, CDR2 SMNVEV (reference sequence). Trimming took 5 bases from V and 7 from J; bases not matched to a gene: 7. The CDR3 runs to 13 residues. CDR3 region: CASSPGQGREQYF. CDR3 nucleotides: TGTGCCAGCAGTCCCGGACAGGGAAGGGAGCAGTACTTC.

Only one count was recorded for this clone. The chain joins TRBV18 to TRBJ2-5, with D tentatively TRBD1 (6 bases). This CDR3 comprises 13 residues. Germline CDR1 reads KGHSH; CDR2 reads LQKENI. Trimming shortened V by 2 bases and J by 9 bases, and 13 bases separated the two germline ends. CDR3 loop: CASSPGPNRAQYF. CDR3 DNA sequence: TGTGCCAGCTCACCAGGCCCGAACAGGGCCCAGTACTTC.